These 3 T cell receptor beta chains were sequenced from one sample in a study of response to subunit inactivated influenza vaccine. TCRdb re-called the RT-PCR reads through MiXCR, storing one row per CDR3 protein. The sample carries around 500,000 distinct CDR3 sequences, roughly 11% recorded once. Here the sequenced sample was PBMCs from blood, taken about 40 days after vaccination. These receptors all come from a man in his fifties who received an inactivated influenza vaccine.

The V gene is TRBV7-2, the J gene TRBJ1-2, with 10 bases lining up with TRBD1. CDR3 length equals 16 residues. From germline, CDR1 is SGHTA and CDR2 FQGNSA. V dropped 0 bases and J dropped 4; count of bases not matched to a gene: 5. DNA of the CDR3: TGTGCCAGCAGCTTAGCTGGGACAGGGGTGCCCTATGGCTACACCTTC. Protein sequence: CASSLAGTGVPYGYTF.

This clonotype was observed a few times. The CDR3: CSVGDRAAKNIQYF. The CDR3 nucleotides are TGCAGCGTTGGGGACAGGGCAGCCAAAAACATTCAGTACTTC. The chain combines TRBV29-1 with TRBJ2-4, with TRBD1 matching 9 bases. With 4 bases clipped from V and 0 bases from J, the junction kept 1 base outside the gene matches. This CDR3 has 14 residues. Germline V gene lookup returns CDR1 SQVTM and CDR2 ANQGSEA.

This clonotype has at least ten counts. The rearrangement links TRBV3-1 to TRBJ2-2, with D uncertain. From germline, CDR1 is LGHDT and CDR2 YNNKEL (reference sequence). The CDR3 covers 14 residues. V lost 1 base and J lost 6, with 9 bases in between. The CDR3 DNA is TGTGCCAGCAGCCAAGCACCCCAGGCCGGGGAGCTGTTTTTT. Translation gives CASSQAPQAGELFF.